This entry lists 5 T cell receptor beta chains sequenced from one sample in a study of blood T cell repertoires in COVID-19. Libraries were prepared by immunoSEQ multiplex PCR; TCRdb keeps only in-frame clonotypes and omits some of them. Altogether 250,000 to 400,000 clones are present, roughly nine tenths being singletons, with the ten largest covering 2% to 3%. Material: PBMCs or T cells enriched from blood (not recorded which). The receptors were sampled from a man in his sixties who had recovered from COVID-19.

The chain joins TRBV24-1 to TRBJ2-2, with a possible D match to TRBD2 (5 bases). CDR3 length: 16 amino acids. The ends were cut back, 4 bases at V and 3 bases at J, with 14 bases in the middle. Per germline, CDR1 KGHDR and CDR2 SFDVKD. CDR3 nucleotides: TGTGCCACCAGTGACTCCAGAAAGGGAGACACCGGGGAGCTGTTTTTT. The encoded protein is CATSDSRKGDTGELFF.

The rearrangement uses TRBV9 and TRBJ1-3; a weak D match, TRBD1 (5 bases). Per germline, CDR1 SGDLS and CDR2 YYNGEE. The V end was cut by 3 bases, the J end by 2 bases, with 9 bases between. This CDR3 has 14 amino acids. CDR3 DNA sequence: TGTGCCAGCAGCGGTGGGGCGGCTGGAAACACCATATATTTT. It encodes CASSGGAAGNTIYF.

The chain joins TRBV6-5 to TRBJ1-1; no clear D gene. V lost 6 bases, J lost 2 bases, and 10 bases lay in between. The germline gives CDR1 MNHEY, CDR2 SVGAGI. The CDR3 is 13 amino acids. CDR3 residues: CASRPGSNTEAFF. The CDR3 DNA sequence: TGTGCCAGCAGACCGGGGTCTAACACTGAAGCTTTCTTT.

The chain recombines TRBV24-1 with TRBJ2-1; TRBD2 agrees at 14 bases. In germline, CDR1 is KGHDR, CDR2 SFDVKD. V shed 4 bases, J shed 7 bases, and the junction held 8 bases outside the gene matches. CDR3 length: 17 residues. DNA for the CDR3: TGTGCCACCAGTGACTACGGACTAGCGGGGGGCACAAATGAGCAGTTCTTC. It specifies CATSDYGLAGGTNEQFF.

CDR3 sequence reads: CASSLLQGGGYTF. DNA of the CDR3: TGTGCCAGCAGTTTACTCCAGGGTGGTGGCTACACCTTC. V and J are TRBV12-3 or TRBV12-4 and TRBJ1-2, with D possibly TRBD1 on 5 matching bases. The CDR3 loop spans 13 amino acids. The ends were cut back, 2 bases at V and 7 bases at J, with 11 bases in the middle.